This TCR beta chain was observed in a study of radiation and T cells in renal cell carcinoma (dated by TCRdb to 2018 to 2021). Context from the whole study: In total, some 50 samples, comprising roughly 25 tumors and roughly 27 peripheral blood samples, were subjected to TCR beta sequencing. The last blood draw happened 4 weeks after radiation, timed to coincide with nephrectomy. In the 40 to 60 samples combined, around 3.9 million unique CDR3 nucleotide sequences were found, encoding approximately 2,900,000 unique CDR3 amino acid sequences.

This specimen's time point label, interpreted: blood 4 weeks post-SBRT, at nephrectomy. This specimen's treatment or condition label, interpreted: 15 Gy SBRT to primary tumor, nephrectomy 4 weeks later. Samples came from a clinical trial, in which primary renal cell carcinomas received 15 Gy stereotactic body radiation therapy followed by nephrectomy 4 weeks later. Serial peripheral blood from radiation-treated patients was sampled at baseline, 2 weeks and 4 weeks after SBRT to track tumor-enriched clonotypes. Every patient had renal cell carcinoma of clear cell pathology. Genomic DNA for TCR sequencing was prepared using the QIAamp DNA Blood Mini Kit (Qiagen). The analyses included only samples that passed all quality control checks. About this clone: Its antigen specificity is not known. Base qualities were left out, and no much larger clone turns up one base away.

Relative to germline, V is missing 1 base and J is missing 4 bases, with 4 bases of the junction outside any gene match. The CDR3 starts with the cysteine, ends with the phenylalanine, and has 15 residues. Only the CDR3 DNA is retained, 45 bases long and in frame from the first base. Taken from the germline V gene, the CDR1 and CDR2 loops are KGHSH and LQKENI. General conclusions and limits of the study: Because the trial had a single-armed design, the trial could not examine how radiation dose or scheduling affected the TCR repertoire. Dynamics of the blood repertoire were not tracked past 4 weeks after treatment. Top tumor clonotypes rose in blood from baseline to 2 weeks post-radiation, then contracted by 4 weeks, suggesting transient expansion of tumor-resident clones. Because pretreatment tumor biopsies were not available, the baseline intratumoral presence of clonotypes could not be determined.

Following the manufacturer's recommendations, the immunoSEQ kit was used to generate TCR beta libraries from genomic DNA. To prepare libraries, a first multiplex PCR with proprietary primers was run, followed by a second PCR that added unique barcodes, and a bead cleanup was done after each round. A positive control reaction and a negative control reaction, both provided in the kit, were run with every batch of samples. The final libraries underwent checking on an Agilent 4200 TapeStation D1000 ScreenTape, volumetric pooling, and quantification by qPCR. Sequencing was performed on an Illumina NextSeq500 with a MidOutput 150-cycle cartridge, and 156 Read1 and 15 Index1 cycles were run with kit custom primers. The pooled library was loaded at around 0.98 pM, with a 20% PhiX control spiked in. On the study's bioinformatics: The vendor-processed data were analyzed in R, and a clonotype was defined as all T cells that share the same CDR3 nucleotide sequence. For clone abundance analyses, frequencies were normalized to the 10,000 most abundant clones per sample. Public T cell clones, averaging fewer than five per sample, were removed before analysis. A difference in abundance of at least 32-fold between compartments was used to define tumor-enriched and baseline blood-enriched clonotypes. Clonotypes expanded or contracted between blood time points were identified with a beta-binomial differential abundance model. The Baroni-Urbani and Buser coefficient was used to measure tumor-blood repertoire similarity, and groups were compared with two-tailed Wilcoxon tests in R. TCRdb mirrors the immuneACCESS table, restricted to in-frame sequences. Some clones are absent from its copies; in checked studies, under half trace to an unresolved V gene, and the reason for the others is unknown. From that table come the V and J calls and clone size; the DNA was used to work out D and trimming. A total of approximately 85,000 clones appear in this sample, 89% of them only once. The top ten clones comprise nearly 6% of the sample.

In this chain, TRBV18 is recombined with TRBJ2-7; 10 of the junction bases match TRBD2. The TCR was taken from a woman in her 70s with renal cell carcinoma. The sample here was blood, taken from a patient whose treatment included radiotherapy and nephrectomy. The CDR3 region has the sequence CASSPRTSGTYEQYF. The DNA sequence is TGTGCCAGCTCACCACGGACTAGCGGAACGTACGAGCAGTACTTC.